Below, 31 T cell receptor beta chains from the same sample are listed, as sequenced in a study of CD8 T cells in ankylosing spondylitis (dated by TCRdb to the late 2010s). The library was prepared using 5' RACE. Sequencing was performed on an Illumina HiSeq 2500. TCRdb passed the public sequencing reads through fastp at Q25 and MiXCR, retaining productive beta sequences. Duplicate CDR3 protein sequences are folded into a single record with the most common DNA and genes. The sample records about 260,000 distinct CDR3 sequences, 20% to 30% of which are singletons. Over 0.55% of the sample lies in the top ten. Sequencing was performed on blood, either unsorted or a sorted T cell fraction (not recorded which). Receptors originate from a male donor with ankylosing spondylitis or in good health (not recorded which).

The table lists this clonotype with a few counts. The V and J genes are TRBV6-5 and TRBJ2-1; 11 bases map to TRBD2. Germline lookup yields CDR1 MNHEY and CDR2 SVGAGI. With 2 bases clipped from V and 5 bases from J, the junction kept 5 bases outside the gene matches. The CDR3 loop spans 16 amino acids. CDR3 sequence (DNA): TGTGCCAGCAGTTACCGACTAGCGGGGCATCACAATGAGCAGTTCTTC. Translation gives CASSYRLAGHHNEQFF.

V and J are TRBV12-2 and TRBJ2-2; the tabulated D call, TRBD2, remains unverified against the DNA. TRBV12-2 is classified as a pseudogene. The CDR3 runs 17 residues. CDR3 sequence: CASRLAPSGGATRELFF. The CDR3 DNA is TGTGCAAGTCGCTTAGCTCCTAGCGGGGGGGCGACCCGGGAGCTGTTTTTT.

This clonotype was counted many times. The genes are TRBV11-1 and TRBJ2-7, with TRBD1 matching 7 bases. The CDR3 is 18 residues long. Germline CDR1 reads SGHAT; CDR2 reads FQDESV (reference sequence). J gave up 4 bases and V 2 bases, and 17 bases lay outside the gene matches. This chain's CDR3 is CASSLKKRLTGDLYEQYF. The CDR3 DNA reads TGTGCCAGCAGCTTAAAAAAGCGACTAACAGGGGACCTGTACGAGCAGTACTTC.

The rearrangement joins TRBV11-2 to TRBJ2-1; TRBD1 matches at 9 bases. The J segment lost 6 bases and the V segment lost 4 bases, leaving 4 bases of the junction unmatched. The V gene's germline CDR1 is SGHAT and CDR2 FQNNGV. The CDR3 spans 14 residues. CDR3 region: CASSSLQGANEQFF. DNA for the CDR3: TGTGCCAGCAGCTCGCTACAGGGGGCCAATGAGCAGTTCTTC.

This sequence joins TRBV20-1 and TRBJ1-1; 8 bases map to TRBD1. Germline V gene sequence: CDR1 DFQATT, CDR2 SNEGSKA (reference sequence). V shed 2 bases and J 1 base; nucleotides not matched to a gene: 9. There are 16 residues in the CDR3. The CDR3 region has the DNA TGCAGTGCTAGATCCTTTAGGACAGGGACGAACACTGAAGCTTTCTTT. Amino acid sequence: CSARSFRTGTNTEAFF.

The chain links TRBV11-2 to TRBJ2-1; D gene ambiguous. Germline CDR1 and CDR2: SGHAT and FQNNGV. V was clipped by 5 bases and J by 0 bases, with 20 bases between them. The CDR3 length is 18 residues. The CDR3 sequence: CASSPPSKWEPSYNEQFF. CDR3 DNA: TGTGCCAGCAGCCCCCCGTCGAAATGGGAACCCTCCTACAATGAGCAGTTCTTC.

This clonotype was observed a few times. The J gene is TRBJ1-2, the V gene TRBV6-5, with 10 nucleotides matching TRBD1. With V trimmed by 4 bases and J by 4 bases, 6 bases remained unmatched. The CDR3 runs to 15 residues. CDR1 and CDR2 (germline): MNHEY, SVGAGI. The chain's CDR3 is CASSSGTGEAYGYTF. CDR3 bases: TGTGCCAGCAGTTCCGGGACAGGGGAGGCCTATGGCTACACCTTC.

This clonotype came up many times. The chain employs TRBV20-1 and TRBJ2-2; D is uncertain. Germline assignment: CDR1 DFQATT and CDR2 SNEGSKA (reference sequence). Trimming stripped 6 bases from V and 0 bases from J, with 8 bases between. The CDR3 totals 13 residues. CDR3 sequence (DNA): TGCAGTGCACCGACCACGAACACCGGGGAGCTGTTTTTT. It codes for CSAPTTNTGELFF.

This clonotype has only a few counts. The J gene is TRBJ2-7, the V gene TRBV24-1; TRBD2 might be the D (5 bases). Trimming stripped 4 bases from V and 6 bases from J, with 18 bases between. Germline-derived CDR1 and CDR2 are KGHDR and SFDVKD. This CDR3 is built from 15 residues. The CDR3 reads CATSDPGRPSGEQYF. CDR3 bases: TGTGCCACCAGTGACCCAGGACGGCCCAGCGGCGAGCAGTACTTC.

This clonotype was observed many times. Here the CDR3 DNA reads TGTGCCAGCAAGCGACAGGGACCTATTCCCGCTGAGCAGTACTTC. It yields the protein CASKRQGPIPAEQYF. The genes are TRBV7-8 and TRBJ2-7; TRBD1 agrees at 7 bases. The trim removed 7 bases at V and 7 bases at J, leaving 16 bases unmatched. The CDR3 length is 15 residues. The germline CDR1 and CDR2 sequences are SGHVS and FQNEAQ.

This clonotype has more than one count but fewer than ten. The chain recombines TRBV27 with TRBJ2-7; D possibly corresponds to TRBD1 (5 bases). Deletions cut 6 bases from V and 2 bases from J, with 11 bases between. The CDR3 contains 13 residues. Germline V CDR1 and CDR2: MNHEY, SMNVEV (reference sequence). The CDR3 bases are TGTGCCAGCAGACTGGGGCAGGCCTACGAGCAGTACTTC. Protein sequence: CASRLGQAYEQYF.

This sequence joins TRBV24-1 and TRBJ2-3, with TRBD1 as a possible D gene (7 bases). Per germline, CDR1 KGHDR and CDR2 SFDVKD. Trimming removed 4 bases from V and 6 bases from J, with 19 bases in between. The CDR3 has 16 residues. The CDR3: CATSDHGQEGADTQYF. The CDR3 DNA reads as TGTGCCACCAGTGACCACGGACAGGAGGGGGCCGATACGCAGTATTTT.

This clonotype was seen ten or more times. The chain employs TRBV6-1 and TRBJ2-7, with D perhaps matching TRBD1 or TRBD2 (5 bases each). The CDR3 loop spans 16 amino acids. Per germline, CDR1 MNHNS and CDR2 SASEGT. Trimming removed 5 bases from V and 2 bases from J, with 19 bases in between. The CDR3 is CASSPSPGAQPYEQYF. The CDR3 nucleotides are TGTGCCAGCAGTCCATCCCCCGGGGCCCAACCCTACGAGCAGTACTTC.

This clonotype was detected many times. In DNA form, the CDR3 reads TGCAGTGTTCCCTCTAAGCGGGGGGGTACAGATACGCAGTATTTT. Residues: CSVPSKRGGTDTQYF. The chain couples TRBV20-1 to TRBJ2-3, with 10 bases that match TRBD2. V trimming: 7 bases; J trimming: 3 bases; junction bases outside the gene matches: 10. The CDR3 sequence is 15 residues long. Germline V gives CDR1 DFQATT, CDR2 SNEGSKA (reference sequence).

This clonotype came up a few times. The chain joins TRBV20-1 to TRBJ2-5; unclear D gene. CDR3 length equals 12 residues. The V end lost 3 bases, the J end lost 3 bases, and 8 bases lay between the germline ends. Germline V lookup: CDR1 DFQATT, CDR2 SNEGSKA (reference sequence). CDR3 nucleotides: TGCAGTGCTAGCCTCCGGAAAGAGACCCAGTACTTC. Translating it yields CSASLRKETQYF.

The V and J genes are TRBV7-3 and TRBJ2-7; D ambiguous. The CDR3 sequence is 13 residues long. The V gene lost 5 bases and the J gene lost 4 bases, with 12 bases spanning the gap. The germline gives CDR1 SGHTA, CDR2 FQGTGA. CDR3 nucleotides: TGTGCCAGCAGCGTATCCGCGTCGTACGAGCAGTACTTC. Amino acid sequence: CASSVSASYEQYF.

This clonotype was found a few times. The rearrangement links TRBV20-1 to TRBJ2-2, with D possibly called TRBD1 or TRBD2 (5 bases each). The germline CDR1 and CDR2 sequences are DFQATT and SNEGSKA (reference sequence). V was pared by 4 bases and J by 6 bases, with 12 bases between. The CDR3 extends over 13 amino acids. The CDR3 loop reads CSATYQGPGELFF. Here the CDR3 DNA reads TGCAGTGCTACCTACCAGGGACCCGGGGAGCTGTTTTTT.

This sequence joins TRBV6-1 and TRBJ2-1, with 8 positions matching TRBD2. The germline gives CDR1 MNHNS, CDR2 SASEGT. The CDR3 has 15 amino acids. V trimming: 6 bases; J trimming: 6 bases; junction bases outside the gene matches: 10. The CDR3 DNA reads as TGTGCCAGCAGCAGGGCCGCGGGGGGAGGCAATGAGCAGTTCTTC. This codes for CASSRAAGGGNEQFF.

This clonotype was counted at least ten times. This sequence joins TRBV20-1 and TRBJ2-1; 11 bases match TRBD2. Germline assignment: CDR1 DFQATT and CDR2 SNEGSKA (reference sequence). This CDR3 has 12 amino acids. The CDR3 DNA reads as TGCAGGACTAGCGGGGACTACAATGAGCAGTTCTTC. It specifies CRTSGDYNEQFF.

The chain is built from TRBV10-1 and TRBJ1-2; 7 bases align to TRBD1. Germline V gene data show CDR1 as WNHNN and CDR2 as SYGVQD (reference sequence). With V trimmed by 3 bases and J by 8 bases, 12 bases remained unmatched. This CDR3 contains 15 residues. CDR3 sequence reads: CASSDSGTAFPGYTF. The CDR3 DNA reads as TGCGCCAGCAGTGACAGCGGGACAGCCTTTCCCGGCTACACCTTC.

In this sample, this clonotype turned up many times. The J gene is TRBJ1-1, the V gene TRBV20-1, with D maybe TRBD1 (5 bases). Germline V gene data show CDR1 as DFQATT and CDR2 as SNEGSKA (reference sequence). The CDR3 totals 13 residues. V was cut by 5 bases and J by 2 bases, with 12 bases left in between. This CDR3 reads CSARHTGNTEAFF. CDR3 bases: TGCAGTGCTCGCCACACAGGTAACACTGAAGCTTTCTTT.

The gene calls are TRBV27 and TRBJ2-7; TRBD1 aligns across 9 bases. The CDR3 runs to 13 residues. The germline V gene encodes CDR1 MNHEY and CDR2 SMNVEV (reference sequence). V trimming: 6 bases; J trimming: 5 bases; junction bases outside the gene matches: 5. As DNA, the CDR3 is TGTGCCAGCAGGGGGACAGGGTTCAACGAGCAGTACTTC. Translation gives CASRGTGFNEQYF.

This clonotype was seen many times. V usage is TRBV20-1 and J usage is TRBJ2-5; D possibly corresponds to TRBD2 (6 bases). The ends were cut back, 0 bases at V and 5 bases at J, with 16 bases in the middle. Germline CDR1 is DFQATT and CDR2 is SNEGSKA (reference sequence). The CDR3 is 15 residues long. The CDR3 DNA sequence: TGCAGTGCTAGAGATGTCCAGGGAGGCTTGGAGACCCAGTACTTC. Translation: CSARDVQGGLETQYF.

This clonotype was detected ten times or more. The CDR3 is CASSYWGTGNIGNEQFF. The CDR3 nucleotides read TGTGCCAGCAGTTACTGGGGGACAGGGAATATAGGGAATGAGCAGTTCTTC. The genes are TRBV6-2 or TRBV6-3 and TRBJ2-1; 9 positions match TRBD1. Germline CDR1 reads MNHEY; CDR2 reads SVGEGT. J gave up 7 bases and V 1 base, and 11 bases lay outside the gene matches. The CDR3 has 17 amino acids.

The chain carries TRBV24-1 and TRBJ2-1; 7 nucleotides agree with TRBD1. V lost 4 bases and J lost 7; bases outside the gene matches: 15. Germline-derived CDR1 and CDR2 are KGHDR and SFDVKD. The CDR3 extends over 17 amino acids. The CDR3 loop reads CATSDPTPGTAKNEQFF. The CDR3, as DNA: TGTGCCACCAGTGACCCAACCCCCGGGACAGCGAAGAATGAGCAGTTCTTC.

This clonotype showed up just a few times. The chain links TRBV29-1 to TRBJ2-3; TRBD1 matches at 11 bases. V gave up 7 bases and J gave up 4 bases; unmatched junction bases: 7. CDR3 length: 14 residues. Germline CDR1 is SQVTM and CDR2 is ANQGSEA. CDR3 nucleotide sequence: TGCAGCGCAACAGGACAGGGGGCTTCAGATACGCAGTATTTT. Translated, it gives CSATGQGASDTQYF.

This clonotype was detected many times. The chain uses TRBV9 and TRBJ2-7; no reliable D call. V lost 0 bases, J lost 1 base, and 11 bases lay in between. Germline V gives CDR1 SGDLS, CDR2 YYNGEE. The CDR3 has 15 residues. The CDR3 sequence: CASSVGPGKSYEQYF. Here the CDR3 DNA reads TGTGCCAGCAGCGTAGGCCCCGGAAAGTCCTACGAGCAGTACTTC.

This clonotype has ten or more counts. CDR3 in amino acids: CASNIVGAEQYF. As DNA, the CDR3 is TGTGCCAGCAACATAGTGGGGGCCGAGCAGTACTTC. The chain couples TRBV12-3 or TRBV12-4 to TRBJ2-7; tentative D call: TRBD1 (6 bases). Deletions cut 7 bases from V and 6 bases from J, with 13 bases between. This CDR3 contains 12 residues.

This clonotype appeared a few times. V and J are TRBV29-1 and TRBJ2-7; 8 bases fit TRBD1. This CDR3 region has 12 residues. Germline V gene sequence: CDR1 SQVTM, CDR2 ANQGSEA. J gave up 2 bases and V 6 bases, and 3 bases lay outside the gene matches. The DNA for the CDR3 is TGCAGCGTAAACAGGGGGGCCTACGAGCAGTACTTC. It translates to CSVNRGAYEQYF.

The chain carries TRBV12-3 or TRBV12-4 and TRBJ2-3; 7 bases are shared with TRBD2. The CDR3 runs to 15 residues. J was trimmed by 0 bases and V by 6 bases; bases with no gene match: 6. The DNA of the CDR3 is TGTGCCAGCAGGGGAGGGCAGTTGAGCACAGATACGCAGTATTTT. Encoded protein: CASRGGQLSTDTQYF.

This clonotype was counted ten times or more. V and J are TRBV12-3 or TRBV12-4 and TRBJ2-7, with TRBD1 matching over 11 bases. This CDR3 comprises 14 residues. With V trimmed by 1 base and J by 6 bases, 2 bases remained unmatched. The CDR3 region has the DNA TGTGCCAGCAGTTTAGGGACAGGGGGCGTCGAGCAGTACTTC. Translation: CASSLGTGGVEQYF.